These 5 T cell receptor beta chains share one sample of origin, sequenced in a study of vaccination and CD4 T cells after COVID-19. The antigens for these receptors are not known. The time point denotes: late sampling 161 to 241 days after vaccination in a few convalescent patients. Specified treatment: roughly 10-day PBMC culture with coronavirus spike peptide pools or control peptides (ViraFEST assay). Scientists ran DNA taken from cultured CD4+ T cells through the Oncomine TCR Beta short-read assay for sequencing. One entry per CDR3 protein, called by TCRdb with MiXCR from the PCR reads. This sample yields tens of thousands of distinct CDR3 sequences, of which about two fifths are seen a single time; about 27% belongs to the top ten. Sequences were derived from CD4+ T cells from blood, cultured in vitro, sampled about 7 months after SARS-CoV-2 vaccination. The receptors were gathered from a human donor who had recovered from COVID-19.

The CDR3 here is CASSQAINSVQETQYF. CDR3 nucleotide sequence: TGCGCCAGCAGCCAAGCGATCAACAGCGTACAAGAGACCCAGTACTTC. V and J are TRBV4-1 and TRBJ2-7, with D unresolved. The DNA matches TRBJ2-5 better at its end, which makes the J call doubtful. Germline-derived CDR1 and CDR2 are MGHRA and YSYEKL. The CDR3 totals 16 residues.

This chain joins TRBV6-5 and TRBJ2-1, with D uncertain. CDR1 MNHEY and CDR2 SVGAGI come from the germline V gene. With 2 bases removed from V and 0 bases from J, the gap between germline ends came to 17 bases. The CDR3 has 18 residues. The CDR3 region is CASSYTHVVKGSYNEQFF. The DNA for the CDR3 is TGTGCCAGCAGTTACACCCACGTGGTCAAGGGCTCCTACAATGAGCAGTTCTTC.

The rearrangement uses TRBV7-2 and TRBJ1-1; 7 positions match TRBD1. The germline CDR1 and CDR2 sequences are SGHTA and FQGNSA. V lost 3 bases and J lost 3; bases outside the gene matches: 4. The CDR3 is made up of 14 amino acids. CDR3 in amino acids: CASSFTQGDTEAFF. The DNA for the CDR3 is TGTGCCAGCAGCTTCACCCAGGGGGACACTGAAGCTTTCTTT.

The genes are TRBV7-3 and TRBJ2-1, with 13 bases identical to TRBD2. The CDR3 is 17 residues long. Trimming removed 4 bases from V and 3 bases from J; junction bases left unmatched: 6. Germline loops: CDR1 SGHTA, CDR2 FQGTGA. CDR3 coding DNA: TGTGCCAGCAGCTCGTCGGGACTAGCGGGAAACTACAATGAGCAGTTCTTC. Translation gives CASSSSGLAGNYNEQFF.

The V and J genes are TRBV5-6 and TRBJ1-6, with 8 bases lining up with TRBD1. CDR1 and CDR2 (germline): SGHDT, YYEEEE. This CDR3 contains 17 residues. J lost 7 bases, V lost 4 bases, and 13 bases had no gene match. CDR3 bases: TGTGCCAGCAGCCAAGGAAGGCTAACAGGGGGGAATTCACCCCTCCACTTT. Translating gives CASSQGRLTGGNSPLHF.